These T cell receptor beta chains were read from a single sample in a study of shared clonotypes between healthy human individuals. Here immunoSEQ multiplex PCR was the method, and the copy in TCRdb shows in-frame clones only, minus some. The sample has about 990,000 clones; 75% to 85% are singletons. Sequencing input: memory CD4+ T cells from PBMCs. The receptors were gathered from a man younger than 35 in good health. Some clones in this sample may be carry-over from other donors' samples. Both conserved end residues are part of each CDR3. D genes are given only for firm matches. Size is omitted from some rows. Given values are once, few, many or a class for expanded clones.

J,V,length,D,size,DNA,CDR3
TRBJ2-3,TRBV27,14,.,.,TGTGCCAGCAGTCCCCGGACTCAATCAGATACGCAGTATTTT,CASSPRTQSDTQYF
TRBJ2-5,TRBV27,14,.,.,TGTGCCAGCAGCCTGGGACGAGCGTACGGGACCCAGTACTTC,CASSLGRAYGTQYF
TRBJ1-2,TRBV28,15,.,.,TGTGCCAGCAGCCCCTCAGGCGCCCGAATTTATGGCTACACCTTC,CASSPSGARIYGYTF
TRBJ2-1,TRBV5-1,12,.,.,TGCGCCAGCAGCTCCCAAGGAAACGGGCAGTTCTTC,CASSSQGNGQFF
TRBJ1-2,TRBV10-3,11,.,once,TGTGCCATCAGCCAGGGAAGTGGCTACACCTTC,CAISQGSGYTF
TRBJ2-3,TRBV7-9,17,.,.,TGTGCCAGCACCACCCCCCGGGGGCTTGATGGCACAGATACGCAGTATTTT,CASTTPRGLDGTDTQYF
TRBJ1-2,TRBV7-2,15,TRBD1,.,TGTGCCAGCAGCTTCGGGGACAGGGGGGCCTATGGCTACACCTTC,CASSFGDRGAYGYTF
TRBJ2-2,TRBV9,17,TRBD2,.,TGTGCCAGCAGCGCGAGAACTAGCGGGAGTGCGACCGGGGAGCTGTTTTTT,CASSARTSGSATGELFF
TRBJ2-7,TRBV9,14,TRBD2,.,TGTGCCAGCAGCGTAGGAGCGGGGTCCTACGAGCAGTACTTC,CASSVGAGSYEQYF
TRBJ2-7,TRBV4-1,19,TRBD2,.,TGCGCCAGCAGCCAAGATTGGACTAGCGGGAGGCTGGGGACCTACGAGCAGTACTTC,CASSQDWTSGRLGTYEQYF
TRBJ1-2,TRBV7-2,14,TRBD1,.,TGTGCCATTACGCGGACAGGGACTATAGGTGGCTACACCTTC,CAITRTGTIGGYTF
TRBJ2-7,TRBV6-5,15,TRBD2,.,TGTGCCAGCAGTCGACTAGCGGGAGGTCAATACGAGCAGTACTTC,CASSRLAGGQYEQYF
TRBJ2-7,TRBV30,14,.,.,TGTGCCTGGAGTGTTATTGGGACTGGCCAGGAGCAGTACTTC,CAWSVIGTGQEQYF
TRBJ1-5,TRBV7-6,19,TRBD1,.,TGTGCCAGCAGCCAACGTGAGGCGGGACAGCGCTATAGCAATCAGCCCCAGCATTTT,CASSQREAGQRYSNQPQHF
TRBJ2-7,TRBV28,15,.,.,TGTGCCAGCAGTTTTAGCTCAGGTAGGCCCTACGAGCAGTACTTC,CASSFSSGRPYEQYF
TRBJ1-2,TRBV5-1,16,TRBD1,many,TGCGCCAGCAGCCCGGGGGCGGGACAGGGCAACTATGGCTACACCTTC,CASSPGAGQGNYGYTF
TRBJ1-2,TRBV4-3,15,.,.,TGCGCCAGCAGCCAAGATTTCGGACAAGACTATGGCTACACCTTC,CASSQDFGQDYGYTF
TRBJ1-4,TRBV11-2,16,.,.,TGTGCCAGCAGCTCACGAAAAGGGCAGGGGTATGAAAAACTGTTTTTT,CASSSRKGQGYEKLFF
TRBJ2-5,TRBV28,11,.,few,TGTGCCAGCAGCAACTGGGAGACCCAGTACTTC,CASSNWETQYF
TRBJ1-2,TRBV5-1,14,.,few,TGCGCCAGCAGCGCCGGACGGCCCGACCTTGGCTACACCTTC,CASSAGRPDLGYTF
TRBJ1-1,TRBV29-1,12,.,few,TGCAGCGTTGCAGGGGCGAACACTGAAGCTTTCTTT,CSVAGANTEAFF
TRBJ2-3,TRBV28,16,TRBD1,.,TGTGCCAGCAGTTTACTGCCGGGACAGGGGAAAGATACGCAGTATTTT,CASSLLPGQGKDTQYF
TRBJ1-6,TRBV30,15,TRBD1,.,TGTGCCTGGAGTGGCTTGAGGACAGGGGTTTTCACCCTCCACTTT,CAWSGLRTGVFTLHF
TRBJ1-1,TRBV6-1,15,.,.,TGTGCCAGCAGTGATAAATTAAGGGGGGACACTGAAGCTTTCTTT,CASSDKLRGDTEAFF
TRBJ2-1,TRBV10-3,22,TRBD2,.,TGTGCCATCAGTGGGGATGCACCGGGACTAGCGGGTGGGATTAGCTCCTACAATGAGCAGTTCTTC,CAISGDAPGLAGGISSYNEQFF
TRBJ2-1,TRBV2,15,.,.,TGTGCCACCCAAAGGAGCGGAGACTCCTACAATGAGCAGTTCTTC,CATQRSGDSYNEQFF
TRBJ1-3,TRBV30,16,TRBD1,.,TGTGCCTGGAGTGTCGGGACAGGGGTATCCGGAAACACCATATATTTT,CAWSVGTGVSGNTIYF
TRBJ1-3,TRBV5-1,19,.,few,TGCGCCAGCAGCCTGGGGACCCCCGGGCTGCTAATGTCCGGAAACACCATATATTTT,CASSLGTPGLLMSGNTIYF
TRBJ1-4,TRBV15,16,.,.,TGTGCCACCAGCAGAGATAGGGGCAGGATGGGTGAAAAACTGTTTTTT,CATSRDRGRMGEKLFF
TRBJ2-7,TRBV6-6,14,.,.,TGTGCCAGCAGTTACTCCCTGGGAACCTACGAGCAGTACTTC,CASSYSLGTYEQYF
TRBJ1-4,TRBV9,15,.,.,TGTGCCAGCAGCGTAGCGGCAGGGTTAGCTGAAAAACTGTTTTTT,CASSVAAGLAEKLFF
TRBJ2-7,TRBV29-1,12,TRBD1,.,TGCAGCGCGACAGGGGGTGTCTACGAGCAGTACTTC,CSATGGVYEQYF
TRBJ2-7,TRBV7-9,16,.,.,TGTGCCAGCAGCTTGTCCGTTTACTCGGACTCCTACGAGCAGTACTTC,CASSLSVYSDSYEQYF
TRBJ2-7,TRBV11-1,16,TRBD1,once,TGTGCCAGCAGCTTAGTCGGGGGACAGGGGGTCTACGAGCAGTACTTC,CASSLVGGQGVYEQYF
TRBJ2-2,TRBV7-9,12,.,.,TGTGCCAGCAGCTTAATCCCGGGGGAGCTGTTTTTT,CASSLIPGELFF
TRBJ1-3,TRBV6-5,16,.,.,TGTGCCAGCAGTTACTCGGCGGGGGGGACTGGAAACACCATATATTTT,CASSYSAGGTGNTIYF
TRBJ1-4,TRBV19,16,.,.,TGTGCCAGTAGTCCTGGACTACGGGCAACTAATGAAAAACTGTTTTTT,CASSPGLRATNEKLFF
TRBJ2-7,TRBV18,14,TRBD1,once,TGTGCCAGCTCACTAGGGACAGGGTTAAACGAGCAGTACTTC,CASSLGTGLNEQYF
TRBJ2-7,TRBV28,14,TRBD2,.,TGTGCCAGCAGTTTATACGGGGGGGCGTACGAGCAGTACTTC,CASSLYGGAYEQYF
TRBJ1-1,TRBV18,14,.,.,TGTGCCAGCTCCCTCCCCCCCCCGAACACTGAAGCTTTCTTT,CASSLPPPNTEAFF
TRBJ1-4,TRBV28,16,.,.,TGTGCCAGCAGTCACCGAGGGAGCTCACAGGAGGAAAAACTGTTTTTT,CASSHRGSSQEEKLFF
TRBJ1-3,TRBV7-2,16,.,.,TGTGCCAGCAGCTTGGGACCTCAGGTCTCTGGAAACACCATATATTTT,CASSLGPQVSGNTIYF
TRBJ2-7,TRBV7-6,16,TRBD1,.,TGTGCCAGCAGCCTCCTTGGTGGACAGGGTCCCTACGAGCAGTACTTC,CASSLLGGQGPYEQYF
TRBJ2-5,TRBV20-1,11,.,once,TGCAGTGCGGTCTTCCAAGAGACCCAGTACTTC,CSAVFQETQYF